This T cell receptor beta chain was retrieved from a study of naive and memory T cell subsets. Germline-derived CDR1 and CDR2 are DFQATT and SNEGSKA (reference sequence). J gave up 1 base and V 4 bases, and 8 bases lay outside the gene matches. This CDR3 region has 17 residues. Four subsets defined by CD45RA and CD27 were sorted after CD3, CD4, CD8 and live/dead staining. Findings of the study overall: Diversity fell and Gini index rose from naive through CM, EM, EMRA.

The beta constant-region primer was an equimolar mix of two oligonucleotides covering TRBC1 and TRBC2. Ligation attached a single-stranded oligonucleotide with a 12-nucleotide UMI and the SP2 primer to the cDNA 3' end. Using its own MiXCR run on the UMI-ligation and nested PCR reads, TCRdb lists one record per CDR3 protein. The table shows some 83,000 distinct CDR3 sequences, with roughly 14% occurring only once. This clonotype showed up many times. Its antigen is still unknown. Sequencing used central memory CD4+ T cells from blood. The TCR originated in a human donor in good health. The chain links TRBV20-1 to TRBJ2-5; 14 bases line up with TRBD2. The CDR3 nucleotides read TGCAGTGCTAACCCGGGACTAGCGGGAGTTGGCCAAGAGACCCAGTACTTC. This translates into CSANPGLAGVGQETQYF.